The 2 T cell receptor beta chains presented below share a single source sample, sequenced in a study of PD-1 blockade in classical Hodgkin lymphoma. The assay was immunoSEQ multiplex PCR, and TCRdb's table has in-frame clones only and misses some. The profile shows roughly 24,000 clones, around 80% of them singletons. Following autologous stem cell transplantation, relapse occurred in every patient, and exposure to brentuximab vedotin varied. The sample in question was peripheral blood mononuclear cells (PBMCs), obtained before the second cycle of nivolumab. These receptors all come from a human donor with classical Hodgkin lymphoma.

The chain joins TRBV28 to TRBJ2-7; 10 nucleotides align to TRBD1. Germline values: CDR1 MDHEN, CDR2 SYDVKM. The CDR3 extends over 15 amino acids. With 3 bases clipped from V and 6 bases from J, the junction kept 8 bases outside the gene matches. CDR3 nucleotides: TGTGCCAGCAGTTTTTTCGGGACAGGGGTTGCCGAGCAGTACTTC. Its translation: CASSFFGTGVAEQYF.

In nucleotides, the CDR3 is TGTGCCAGCAGCTTAGATGTGGGGGTGAGGCCCGGGGAGCTGTTTTTT. This encodes CASSLDVGVRPGELFF. This chain uses TRBV11-2 with TRBJ2-2; either TRBD1 or TRBD2 may supply D (5 bases each). The CDR3 runs to 16 residues. V shed 0 bases and J shed 6 bases, with 14 bases lying between them. Per the germline V gene, CDR1 is SGHAT and CDR2 is FQNNGV.